These 14 T cell receptor beta chains came from one sample sequenced in a study of OX40 agonist ivuxolimab in advanced cancers. Assay: immunoSEQ multiplex PCR; the TCRdb copy retains only in-frame clones and omits some. Among 99,000 or so clones, roughly 95% were seen once, and the ten largest hold 2%. The sequencing used CD4+ or CD8+ T cells sorted from blood, collected in a trial of the OX40 agonist ivuxolimab. These receptors came from an adult with an advanced solid tumor such as melanoma, head and neck, liver or kidney cancer.

The chain carries TRBV27 and TRBJ2-2; D gene unclear. CDR1 MNHEY and CDR2 SMNVEV come from the germline V gene (reference sequence). The V and J ends lost 2 bases and 1 base respectively, with 5 bases between them. The CDR3 length is 14 residues. The CDR3 here is CASSLEQNTGELFF. CDR3 DNA: TGTGCCAGCAGTTTAGAACAGAACACCGGGGAGCTGTTTTTT.

This clone has a single count. V and J are TRBV14 and TRBJ2-7; tentatively, D is TRBD2 (6 bases). The germline V gene encodes CDR1 SGHDN and CDR2 FVKESK. The V end was cut by 4 bases, the J end by 7 bases, with 14 bases between. This CDR3 spans 13 amino acids. The CDR3 region is CASSPGLMFEQYF. The CDR3 region has the DNA TGTGCCAGCAGCCCGGGACTCATGTTTGAGCAGTACTTC.

V is TRBV15 and J is TRBJ2-7; tentatively, D is TRBD1 (6 bases). V lost 3 bases and J lost 1, with 7 bases in between. CDR1 LNHNV and CDR2 YYDKDF come from the germline V gene (reference sequence). There are 13 residues in the CDR3. CDR3 coding DNA: TGTGCCACCAGCAGGGACAGATCCTACGAGCAGTACTTC. Translating it yields CATSRDRSYEQYF.

The chain links TRBV7-7 to TRBJ2-6; D uncertain. This CDR3 is 18 amino acids long. Trimming cost V 5 bases and J 3 bases, with 20 bases left between them. CDR1 is SSHAT, CDR2 FNYEAQ, per germline (reference sequence). As DNA, the CDR3 is TGTGCCAGCAGCCCACTAATAGGCGGCGGTGTTGGGGCCAACGTCCTGACTTTC. It specifies CASSPLIGGGVGANVLTF.

The chain employs TRBV7-3 and TRBJ2-2; 9 bases fit TRBD2. Unmatched junction bases numbered 14, after V lost 2 bases and J lost 7 bases. Germline loops: CDR1 SGHTA, CDR2 FQGTGA. This CDR3 region has 18 residues. The CDR3 protein is CASSLVSAGGPVGGELFF. CDR3 nucleotide sequence: TGTGCCAGCAGCTTAGTCTCGGCGGGAGGGCCGGTAGGCGGGGAGCTGTTTTTT.

The V and J genes are TRBV18 and TRBJ1-2; no reliable D call. From germline, CDR1 is KGHSH and CDR2 LQKENI. The CDR3 is made up of 14 amino acids. V was clipped by 3 bases and J by 2 bases, with 10 bases between them. The DNA of the CDR3 is TGTGCCAGCTCACCTAGTGACCCCAACTATGGCTACACCTTC. Its protein is CASSPSDPNYGYTF.

The gene calls are TRBV2 and TRBJ2-7; 9 nucleotides agree with TRBD2. V lost 6 bases and J lost 0; bases outside the gene matches: 3. The CDR3 extends over 14 amino acids. Germline V CDR1 and CDR2: SNHLY, FYNNEI. The CDR3: CASSPTSGSYEQYF. The DNA of the CDR3 is TGTGCCAGCAGCCCGACTAGCGGCTCCTACGAGCAGTACTTC.

The rearrangement links TRBV6-1 to TRBJ2-7, with 8 nucleotides matching TRBD2. The junction had 9 bases not matched to a gene; V was cut back by 2 bases and J by 6 bases. This CDR3 contains 15 residues. Germline values: CDR1 MNHNS, CDR2 SASEGT. This CDR3 is CASSEYPGGPGEQYF. CDR3 nucleotides: TGTGCCAGCAGTGAATATCCGGGAGGGCCTGGCGAGCAGTACTTC.

The J gene is TRBJ2-7, the V gene TRBV25-1, with TRBD1 identical over 7 bases. Unmatched junction bases numbered 5, after V lost 6 bases and J lost 3 bases. Germline CDR1 is MGHDK and CDR2 is SYGVNS. The CDR3 covers 13 residues. This chain's CDR3 is CASSGTAFYEQYF. The CDR3 DNA is TGTGCCAGCAGCGGGACAGCTTTCTACGAGCAGTACTTC.

V usage is TRBV4-1 and J usage is TRBJ2-7, with D possibly TRBD1 on 6 matching bases. The V end lost 0 bases, the J end lost 4 bases, and 13 bases lay between the germline ends. Per the germline V gene, CDR1 is MGHRA and CDR2 is YSYEKL. The CDR3 is 15 amino acids. The CDR3 region is CASSQDPLGAYEQYF. CDR3 DNA: TGCGCCAGCAGCCAAGATCCCCTGGGGGCTTACGAGCAGTACTTC.

The genes are TRBV28 and TRBJ2-7, with a weak D call TRBD1 (5 bases). The CDR3 contains 15 residues. V gave up 6 bases and J gave up 0 bases, with 15 bases separating them. CDR1 MDHEN and CDR2 SYDVKM come from the germline V gene. The CDR3, as DNA: TGTGCCAGCAGAGCCGACAGTCTGACCTCCTACGAGCAGTACTTC. Translating it yields CASRADSLTSYEQYF. Based on the CDR3 plus reference TRBV28 and TRBJ2-7, the full variable domain is DVKVTQSSRYLVKRTGEKVFLECVQDMDHENMFWYRQDPGLGLRLIYFSYDVKMKEKGDIPEGYSVSREKKERFSLILESASTNQTSMYLCASRADSLTSYEQYFGPGTRLTVT.

V is TRBV28 and J is TRBJ1-1; D perhaps matches TRBD1 (5 bases). Trimming cost V 4 bases and J 8 bases, with 11 bases left between them. Germline V CDR1 and CDR2: MDHEN, SYDVKM. The CDR3 totals 12 residues. This CDR3 is CASSSWGGEAFF. CDR3 in DNA: TGTGCCAGCAGTTCCTGGGGGGGGGAAGCTTTCTTT.

The V and J genes are TRBV11-1 and TRBJ2-2, with a tentative D call TRBD1 (7 bases). V was trimmed by 1 base and J by 6 bases, leaving 18 bases between them. This CDR3 region has 17 residues. Germline loops: CDR1 SGHAT, CDR2 FQDESV (reference sequence). The CDR3 loop reads CASSLVSGQGGAGELFF. The CDR3 DNA is TGTGCCAGCAGCTTAGTATCCGGGCAGGGGGGCGCCGGGGAGCTGTTTTTT. Full variable domain (missing parts from reference TRBV11-1 and TRBJ2-2): EAEVAQSPRYKITEKSQAVAFWCDPISGHATLYWYRQILGQGPELLVQFQDESVVDDSQLPKDRFSAERLKGVDSTLKIQPAELGDSAMYLCASSLVSGQGGAGELFFGEGSRLTVL.

This rearrangement joins TRBV27 to TRBJ2-7; 11 bases map to TRBD1. Germline V lookup: CDR1 MNHEY, CDR2 SMNVEV (reference sequence). Trimming cost V 6 bases and J 3 bases; bases outside gene matches: 10. This CDR3 contains 16 residues. The CDR3 loop is CASSRDRGSALYEQYF. Written as DNA, the CDR3 is TGTGCCAGCAGCCGGGACAGGGGGTCTGCGCTCTACGAGCAGTACTTC.